What follows is one T cell receptor beta chain and its context. Its antigen is unidentified. Treatment specified: about 20 received Ad26.COV2.S at low or high dose, single or two shots; roughly five received placebo; per-sample allocation not given. The samples were gathered on day 63 after the first injection of vaccine or placebo. This record comes from a study of Ad26.COV2.S vaccination and SARS-CoV-2 variants. The study, taken as a whole, reports: The TCR breadth and depth analyses may have understated or missed part of the total T cell responses.

This CDR3 spans 14 amino acids. V gave up 1 base and J gave up 5 bases; unmatched junction bases: 3. Looked up from germline, CDR1 is SGHNT and CDR2 is YYREEE (reference sequence). TCRdb's copy holds only in-frame clones and misses some; the assay was immunoSEQ multiplex PCR. The sample carries about 370,000 clones, around 85% recorded once. The starting material was peripheral blood, obtained in a trial of Ad26.COV2.S vaccine versus placebo. The J gene is TRBJ2-4, the V gene TRBV5-4, with TRBD1 matching 7 bases. This receptor was identified in a person aged 18-60 years who received the Ad26.COV2.S COVID-19 vaccine or a placebo. The CDR3 reads CASSLWDSQNIQYF. In DNA form, the CDR3 reads TGTGCCAGCAGCTTGTGGGACAGCCAAAACATTCAGTACTTC.